This T cell receptor beta chain was retrieved from a study of CD8 T cells in Susac syndrome. Study-wide points: The study admitted that it had a relatively small number of individuals in its TCR sequencing and HLA analysis.

Concerning this clonotype: The antigen is not known.

RNA amounts of about 0.45 to 1 ug underwent reverse transcription with random hexamers. A multiplex approach, immunoSEQ multiplex PCR, amplified TCR beta CDR3 across 54 Vbeta and 13 Jbeta. Via MiXCR, TCRdb re-called the immunoSEQ multiplex PCR reads, giving one row per CDR3 protein. The table shows 200,000 to 250,000 distinct CDR3 sequences, with 95% occurring only once. From blood CD8+ and CD4+ T cells, the TCR beta chain was sequenced. Both CD4+ and CD8+ T cells were negatively isolated, and TEMRA cells underwent FACS enrichment. The sequencing sample was made of CD4+ T cells from PBMCs. The source of this sequence is a human donor with multiple sclerosis.

CDR3 DNA: TGTGCCAGCAGTCCCCGACAGGCTCCCATCTATGGCTACACCTTC. It yields the protein CASSPRQAPIYGYTF. This chain links TRBV6-5 with TRBJ1-2, with TRBD1 as a possible D gene (6 bases). CDR1 MNHEY and CDR2 SVGAGI come from the germline V gene. This CDR3 comprises 15 residues. The germline V and J ends were trimmed by 5 bases and 4 bases, with 17 bases remaining between them.